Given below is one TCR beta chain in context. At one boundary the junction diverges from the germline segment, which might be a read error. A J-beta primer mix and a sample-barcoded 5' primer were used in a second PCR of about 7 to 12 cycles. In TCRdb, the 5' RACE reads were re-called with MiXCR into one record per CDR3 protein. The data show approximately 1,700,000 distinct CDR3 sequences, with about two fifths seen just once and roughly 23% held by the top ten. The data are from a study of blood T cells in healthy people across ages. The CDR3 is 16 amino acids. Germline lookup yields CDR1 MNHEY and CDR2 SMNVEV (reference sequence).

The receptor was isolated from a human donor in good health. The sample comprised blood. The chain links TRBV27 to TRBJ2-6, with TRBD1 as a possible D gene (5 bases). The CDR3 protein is CASSLSLASGANVRTF. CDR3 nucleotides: TGTGCCAGCAGTTTATCGTTGGCCTCTGGGGCCAACGTCCGGACTTTC.